Listed below are T cell receptor beta chains from one sample, sequenced in a study of blood T cell repertoires in COVID-19. TCRdb's copy holds only in-frame clones and misses some; the assay was immunoSEQ multiplex PCR. The table lists around 250,000 clones, nearly 90% of them singletons, with about 2.1% in the top ten. Material for sequencing was peripheral blood. The receptor source for this set is a woman in her sixties with COVID-19, enrolled during active disease. CDR3s include the opening cysteine and the closing phenylalanine or tryptophan. A D gene is named only where the DNA matches it firmly. Expanded clones get a size class; other rows say once, few or many, or leave the size out.

D gene: .
clone size: .
V gene: TRBV7-2
CDR3 length: 15
J gene: TRBJ2-3
CDR3 protein: CASSSRDSRTDTQYF

D gene: TRBD2
clone size: once
V gene: TRBV6-2/TRBV6-3
CDR3 length: 13
J gene: TRBJ2-1
CDR3 protein: CASSWTSFNEQFF

D gene: TRBD1
clone size: .
V gene: TRBV11-2
CDR3 length: 15
J gene: TRBJ1-6
CDR3 protein: CASSYGTGDNSPLHF

D gene: .
clone size: .
V gene: TRBV19
CDR3 length: 13
J gene: TRBJ1-1
CDR3 protein: CASSTEGNTEAFF

D gene: TRBD2
clone size: once
V gene: TRBV7-3
CDR3 length: 19
J gene: TRBJ2-2
CDR3 protein: CASSPTLPTSGGVNGELFF

D gene: TRBD1
clone size: .
V gene: TRBV25-1
CDR3 length: 14
J gene: TRBJ1-3
CDR3 protein: CASSGQGSGNTIYF

D gene: .
clone size: .
V gene: TRBV5-6
CDR3 length: 14
J gene: TRBJ2-5
CDR3 protein: CASSLDRGGGTQYF

D gene: .
clone size: .
V gene: TRBV4-3
CDR3 length: 14
J gene: TRBJ1-2
CDR3 protein: CASSQVGGGTSYTF

D gene: TRBD2
clone size: .
V gene: TRBV7-9
CDR3 length: 15
J gene: TRBJ2-7
CDR3 protein: CASSWGTSGSYEQYF

D gene: TRBD1
clone size: .
V gene: TRBV5-6
CDR3 length: 16
J gene: TRBJ2-2
CDR3 protein: CASSGGTGGYTGELFF

D gene: .
clone size: .
V gene: TRBV5-6
CDR3 length: 13
J gene: TRBJ1-2
CDR3 protein: CASRAGTRALGLF

D gene: TRBD1
clone size: .
V gene: TRBV11-1
CDR3 length: 14
J gene: TRBJ2-1
CDR3 protein: CASSSGGRYNEQFF

D gene: .
clone size: few
V gene: TRBV16
CDR3 length: 13
J gene: TRBJ1-1
CDR3 protein: CASSQFILSEAFF

D gene: .
clone size: .
V gene: TRBV19
CDR3 length: 13
J gene: TRBJ1-5
CDR3 protein: CASTPDSNGPQHF

D gene: TRBD1
clone size: .
V gene: TRBV19
CDR3 length: 17
J gene: TRBJ1-5
CDR3 protein: CASSIGRGLSGNQPQHF

D gene: .
clone size: .
V gene: TRBV10-3
CDR3 length: 13
J gene: TRBJ1-2
CDR3 protein: CAIRDKENYGYTF

D gene: .
clone size: once
V gene: TRBV6-5
CDR3 length: 13
J gene: TRBJ2-2
CDR3 protein: CASDRGNTGELFF

D gene: TRBD1
clone size: .
V gene: TRBV9
CDR3 length: 15
J gene: TRBJ1-6
CDR3 protein: CASSVEQGTGSPLHF

D gene: .
clone size: .
V gene: TRBV19
CDR3 length: 13
J gene: TRBJ1-5
CDR3 protein: CASSSQVNQPQHF

D gene: .
clone size: .
V gene: TRBV29-1
CDR3 length: 11
J gene: TRBJ2-1
CDR3 protein: CSVAGFNEQFF

D gene: TRBD2
clone size: .
V gene: TRBV10-3
CDR3 length: 15
J gene: TRBJ2-3
CDR3 protein: CAISVSGGTQDTQYF

D gene: .
clone size: .
V gene: TRBV19
CDR3 length: 16
J gene: TRBJ1-5
CDR3 protein: CASSIEPGSGNQPQHF

D gene: TRBD1
clone size: .
V gene: TRBV6-5
CDR3 length: 15
J gene: TRBJ1-1
CDR3 protein: CASRPGQGARTEAFF

D gene: .
clone size: once
V gene: TRBV19
CDR3 length: 16
J gene: TRBJ2-3
CDR3 protein: CASSHPIRRSADTQYF

D gene: .
clone size: .
V gene: TRBV18
CDR3 length: 15
J gene: TRBJ1-1
CDR3 protein: CASSPRSSPGTEAFF

D gene: .
clone size: .
V gene: TRBV19
CDR3 length: 15
J gene: TRBJ1-5
CDR3 protein: CASSITGGRHQPQHF

D gene: TRBD1
clone size: .
V gene: TRBV7-2
CDR3 length: 17
J gene: TRBJ1-4
CDR3 protein: CASSPSGTGPLGEELFF

D gene: TRBD1
clone size: .
V gene: TRBV19
CDR3 length: 15
J gene: TRBJ1-1
CDR3 protein: CASSRPPDRGTEAFF

D gene: .
clone size: few
V gene: TRBV18
CDR3 length: 16
J gene: TRBJ1-3
CDR3 protein: CASSPGHLSSGNTIYF

D gene: .
clone size: .
V gene: TRBV13
CDR3 length: 17
J gene: TRBJ1-1
CDR3 protein: CASSKEVGAGLNTEAFF

D gene: .
clone size: .
V gene: TRBV20-1
CDR3 length: 15
J gene: TRBJ1-3
CDR3 protein: CSASPRGSSGNTIYF

D gene: .
clone size: few
V gene: TRBV6-2/TRBV6-3
CDR3 length: 14
J gene: TRBJ1-1
CDR3 protein: CASSPMWRGTEAFF

D gene: .
clone size: .
V gene: TRBV4-3
CDR3 length: 13
J gene: TRBJ1-6
CDR3 protein: CASSQETGSPLHF

D gene: .
clone size: .
V gene: TRBV19
CDR3 length: 14
J gene: TRBJ2-2
CDR3 protein: CASRVVVNTGELFF

D gene: .
clone size: .
V gene: TRBV19
CDR3 length: 15
J gene: TRBJ1-4
CDR3 protein: CASRLQGPTNEKLFF

D gene: .
clone size: .
V gene: TRBV6-2/TRBV6-3
CDR3 length: 16
J gene: TRBJ2-2
CDR3 protein: CASSYVDSPNTGELFF

D gene: .
clone size: .
V gene: TRBV9
CDR3 length: 14
J gene: TRBJ2-7
CDR3 protein: CASSVGTMSYEQYF

D gene: TRBD2
clone size: .
V gene: TRBV5-1
CDR3 length: 13
J gene: TRBJ2-3
CDR3 protein: CASTTSGTDTQYF

D gene: .
clone size: .
V gene: TRBV2
CDR3 length: 15
J gene: TRBJ1-2
CDR3 protein: CASSEWPGSNYGYTF

D gene: TRBD2
clone size: .
V gene: TRBV5-1
CDR3 length: 14
J gene: TRBJ2-1
CDR3 protein: CASSSSGGTNEQFF

D gene: .
clone size: .
V gene: TRBV3-1/TRBV3-2
CDR3 length: 14
J gene: TRBJ1-1
CDR3 protein: CASSQVGGDTEAFF

D gene: TRBD1
clone size: .
V gene: TRBV12-3/TRBV12-4
CDR3 length: 13
J gene: TRBJ1-2
CDR3 protein: CASRLTGFYGYTF

D gene: TRBD1
clone size: .
V gene: TRBV7-2
CDR3 length: 14
J gene: TRBJ2-7
CDR3 protein: CASSQSRGPYEQYF

D gene: TRBD1
clone size: .
V gene: TRBV3-1/TRBV3-2
CDR3 length: 14
J gene: TRBJ2-7
CDR3 protein: CASSLRTGGGEQYF

D gene: TRBD2
clone size: .
V gene: TRBV6-2/TRBV6-3
CDR3 length: 15
J gene: TRBJ2-1
CDR3 protein: CASSTSGGLYNEQFF

D gene: TRBD2
clone size: .
V gene: TRBV5-8
CDR3 length: 16
J gene: TRBJ2-1
CDR3 protein: CASSLWTSQVYNEQFF

D gene: .
clone size: .
V gene: TRBV11-1
CDR3 length: 13
J gene: TRBJ1-2
CDR3 protein: CASSFGQFGRYTF